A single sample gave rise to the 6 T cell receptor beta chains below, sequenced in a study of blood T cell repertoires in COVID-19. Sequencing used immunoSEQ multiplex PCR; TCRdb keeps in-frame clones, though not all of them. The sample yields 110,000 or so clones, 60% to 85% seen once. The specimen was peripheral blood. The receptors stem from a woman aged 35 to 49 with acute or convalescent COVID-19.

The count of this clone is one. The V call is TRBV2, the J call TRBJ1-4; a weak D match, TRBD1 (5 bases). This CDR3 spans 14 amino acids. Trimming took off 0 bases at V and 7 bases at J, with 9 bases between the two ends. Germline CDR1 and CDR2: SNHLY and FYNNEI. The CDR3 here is CASSEAATGEKLFF. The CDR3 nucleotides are TGTGCCAGCAGTGAAGCAGCCACAGGTGAAAAACTGTTTTTT.

The CDR3 region is CASSSHSSGELFF. The CDR3 coding sequence is TGTGCCAGCAGTTCCCACTCATCCGGGGAGCTGTTTTTT. V and J are TRBV6-5 and TRBJ2-2; D not resolved. Germline CDR1 and CDR2: MNHEY and SVGAGI. Trimming stripped 4 bases from V and 6 bases from J, with 9 bases between. This CDR3 has 13 residues.

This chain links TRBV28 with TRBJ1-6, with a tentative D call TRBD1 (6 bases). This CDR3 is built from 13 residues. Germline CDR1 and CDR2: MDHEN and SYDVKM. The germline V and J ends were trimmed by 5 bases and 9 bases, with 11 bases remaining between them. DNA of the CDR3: TGTGCCAGCAGTCTACCAGGGGTTTCACCCCTCCACTTT. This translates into CASSLPGVSPLHF. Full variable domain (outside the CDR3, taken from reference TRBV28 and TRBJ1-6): DVKVTQSSRYLVKRTGEKVFLECVQDMDHENMFWYRQDPGLGLRLIYFSYDVKMKEKGDIPEGYSVSREKKERFSLILESASTNQTSMYLCASSLPGVSPLHFGNGTRLTVT.

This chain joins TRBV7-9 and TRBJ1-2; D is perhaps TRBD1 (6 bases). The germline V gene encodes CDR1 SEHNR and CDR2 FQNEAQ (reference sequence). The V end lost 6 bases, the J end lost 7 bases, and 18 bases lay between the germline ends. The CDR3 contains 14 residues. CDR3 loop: CASSRTGRPGGYTF. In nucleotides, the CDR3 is TGTGCCAGCAGTCGAACAGGGCGGCCGGGTGGCTACACCTTC. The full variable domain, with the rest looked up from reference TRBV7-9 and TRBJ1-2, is DTGVSQNPRHKITKRGQNVTFRCDPISEHNRLYWYRQTLGQGPEFLTYFQNEAQLEKSRLLSDRFSAERPKGSFSTLEIQRTEQGDSAMYLCASSRTGRPGGYTFGSGTRLTVV.

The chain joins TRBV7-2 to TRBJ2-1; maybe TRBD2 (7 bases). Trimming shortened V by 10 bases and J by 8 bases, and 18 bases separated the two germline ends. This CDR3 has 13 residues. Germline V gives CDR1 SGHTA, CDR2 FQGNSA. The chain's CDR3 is CANRRGASYEQFF. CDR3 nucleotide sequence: TGTGCCAACCGCCGGGGGGCCAGCTATGAGCAGTTCTTC.

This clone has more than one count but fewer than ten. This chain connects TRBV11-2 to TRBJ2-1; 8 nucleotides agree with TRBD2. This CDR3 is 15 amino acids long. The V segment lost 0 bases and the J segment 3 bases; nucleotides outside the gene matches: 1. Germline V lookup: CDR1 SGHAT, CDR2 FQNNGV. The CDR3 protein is CASSLDGGVYNEQFF. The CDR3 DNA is TGTGCCAGCAGCTTAGACGGGGGGGTCTACAATGAGCAGTTCTTC.